This TCR beta chain was captured by sequencing in a study of early T cells in non-severe SARS-CoV-2 infection. The wider study: With bulk RNA from unsorted whole blood as input, sequencing yielded unpaired chains.

Notes on the study in general: VDJdb-based annotation leaned toward anti-spike CD8 responses and missed private and CD4 specificities.

Attachment of unique molecular identifiers was made to individual cDNA molecules. TCRdb independently ran MiXCR on the 5' RACE reads; one entry per CDR3 protein. Of about 75,000 distinct CDR3 sequences in the sample, approximately 11% were seen once. Only a few counts were recorded for this clonotype. The target antigen is unknown. The sequencing used whole blood, collected at baseline. The TCR sequence derives from an adult who was a healthcare worker with PCR-confirmed SARS-CoV-2 infection or an uninfected control (not recorded which).

CDR3 DNA: TGTGCCAGCAGCCAAGATACGAACAGGGTCCGTTCTGTGAAACTGTTTTTT. Its protein product is CASSQDTNRVRSVKLFF. This rearrangement joins TRBV3-1 to TRBJ1-4, with TRBD1 as a possible D gene (6 bases). V lost 0 bases, J lost 11 bases, and 22 bases lay in between. CDR3 length equals 17 residues. Germline CDR1 and CDR2: LGHDT and YNNKEL (reference sequence).